This T cell receptor beta chain was sequenced in a study of cytomegalovirus exposure and HLA in healthy donors. Study details: HLA-typed donors contributed 65 million to 85 million unique TCRs, which were held in an early data release.

Regarding the study as a whole: Later analysis identified about 15,000 TCR beta sequences associated with HLA alleles, using a false discovery rate threshold of 0.05. TCR beta sequences reportedly predicted most subjects' HLA-A and HLA-B alleles accurately. In an earlier analysis, in under 700 donors, most V segments appeared productive either ~87% or ~30% of the time.

With 0 bases clipped from V and 6 bases from J, the junction kept 2 bases outside the gene matches. CDR3 length: 15 amino acids. Looked up from germline, CDR1 is MGHRA and CDR2 is YSYEKL. Concerning this clone itself: Its target is not known.

Researchers ran the PCR with 60 Vbeta and 13 Jbeta primers. TCRdb's copy holds only in-frame clones and misses some; the assay was immunoSEQ multiplex PCR. The sample includes more than 80,000 clones, approximately 80% of them seen just once. V usage is TRBV4-1 and J usage is TRBJ1-3, with 10 nucleotides matching TRBD1. The TCR comes from a female donor in good health and CMV-seropositive. The sample was PBMCs. In nucleotides, the CDR3 is TGCGCCAGCAGCCAAGAAGACAGGGGGCTAAACACCATATATTTT. Protein product: CASSQEDRGLNTIYF.